This T cell receptor beta chain originates from a study of beta chain features in type 1 diabetes. Study-level background: Investigators examined around 98 million sorted cells across all samples. Study-wide results and caveats: The naive, central memory and Treg TCRB repertoires of patients appeared to be more similar to one another than those of healthy donors. Among all four CD4+ subsets, Type 1 diabetes patients had TCRB CDR3s that were moderately but significantly shorter. PCR might favor shorter templates, but any such skew would affect patients and controls equally.

As to this clone: The antigen is undetermined.

Investigators reverse transcribed all isolated RNA, so they sequenced expressed TCRB transcripts. This table comes from immunoSEQ multiplex PCR, and its TCRdb copy is limited to in-frame clones, with some not included. The table has about 40,000 clones, 49% seen once; the top ten hold under 0.9%. The sequencing sample was made of central memory CD4+ T cells from blood. The sequence was obtained from a woman younger than 30 in good health.

The CDR3 region has the DNA TGTGCCAGCAGCCTGACAGGACCGAACACTGAAGCTTTCTTT. Translating it yields CASSLTGPNTEAFF. The gene calls are TRBV7-3 and TRBJ1-1; a weak D match, TRBD1 (6 bases). Trimming left V 5 bases short and J 1 base short, with 11 bases between. Germline V gene sequence: CDR1 SGHTA, CDR2 FQGTGA. The CDR3 runs to 14 residues.